What follows are 20 T cell receptor beta chains derived from one specimen sequenced in a study of blood T cells in healthy people across ages. A second PCR of about 7 to 12 cycles used a sample-barcoded 5' primer and a J-beta primer mix. MiXCR, run by TCRdb on the 5' RACE reads, gives a single entry per CDR3 protein. The sample consists of some 1.5 million distinct CDR3 sequences, less than 45% of them appearing once. The sequencing input was blood. All receptors come from a woman younger than 30 in good health.

This clonotype occurred many times. The V call is TRBV7-2, the J call TRBJ2-2; D is uncertain. Germline CDR1 SGHTA, CDR2 FQGNSA. Trimming took 4 bases from V and 5 from J, leaving 8 bases between them. This CDR3 is built from 13 residues. CDR3 DNA: TGTGCCAGCAGCTCCCTCGTGACCGGGGAGCTGTTTTTT. It codes for CASSSLVTGELFF.

This rearrangement joins TRBV9 to TRBJ2-2, with TRBD2 as a possible D gene (6 bases). Germline assignment: CDR1 SGDLS and CDR2 YYNGEE. The germline V and J ends were trimmed by 3 bases and 7 bases, with 16 bases remaining between them. The CDR3 runs 15 residues. The CDR3 coding sequence is TGTGCCAGCAGCGCGACGGGGGTGAGTGGCGGGGAGCTGTTTTTT. Amino acids: CASSATGVSGGELFF.

V usage is TRBV28 and J usage is TRBJ1-2; 8 bases fit TRBD1. The ends lost 8 bases at V and 7 bases at J; junction bases unmatched: 12. CDR1 is MDHEN and CDR2 is SYDVKM in the germline V gene. The CDR3 spans 14 residues. The CDR3 loop reads CASVKDRVVFGYTF. The CDR3 DNA reads TGTGCCAGCGTTAAGGACAGGGTCGTTTTTGGCTACACCTTC.

V usage is TRBV6-1 and J usage is TRBJ2-1, with D perhaps TRBD2 (5 bases). The J call may be in error: the DNA end matches TRBJ2-7 better. Germline loops: CDR1 MNHNS, CDR2 SASEGT. This CDR3 has 14 amino acids. In nucleotides, the CDR3 is TGTGCCAGCAGGGAGCGGTTCTCCTACAATGAGCAGTACTTC. Translating gives CASRERFSYNEQYF.

The rearrangement uses TRBV3-1 and TRBJ2-7; 9 bases are shared with TRBD2. V shed 1 base, J shed 2 bases, and the junction held 3 bases outside the gene matches. The CDR3 covers 15 residues. Germline V gene sequence: CDR1 LGHDT, CDR2 YNNKEL (reference sequence). Here the CDR3 reads CASSQVAGVPYEQYF. CDR3 nucleotides: TGTGCCAGCAGCCAAGTAGCGGGAGTACCCTACGAGCAGTACTTC.

This clonotype was counted between two and nine times. This chain uses TRBV9 with TRBJ1-2, with D unresolved. The germline CDR1 and CDR2 sequences are SGDLS and YYNGEE. The V end lost 4 bases, the J end lost 4 bases, and 14 bases lay between the germline ends. The CDR3 sequence is 14 residues long. The CDR3 loop is CASSTSSGSYGYTF. The CDR3 DNA is TGTGCCAGCAGCACCTCCTCGGGGTCCTATGGCTACACCTTC.

This clonotype was seen a handful of times. CDR3 region: CSVHRAEETQYF. In DNA, the CDR3 is TGCAGCGTGCACAGGGCGGAGGAGACCCAGTACTTC. The chain carries TRBV29-1 and TRBJ2-5, with a tentative D call TRBD1 (6 bases). The CDR3 sequence is 12 residues long. Germline V gene sequence: CDR1 SQVTM, CDR2 ANQGSEA. The V end was cut by 6 bases, the J end by 5 bases, with 13 bases between.

The chain uses TRBV3-1 and TRBJ2-7; D possibly matches TRBD1 or TRBD2 (6 bases each). Germline-derived CDR1 and CDR2 are LGHDT and YNNKEL (reference sequence). Deletions cut 0 bases from V and 2 bases from J, with 17 bases between. The CDR3 runs to 17 residues. CDR3 in amino acids: CASSQDRRGVVTYEQYF. CDR3 in DNA: TGTGCCAGCAGCCAAGATCGGAGGGGGGTTGTAACCTACGAGCAGTACTTC.

The chain combines TRBV7-2 with TRBJ1-2; D uncertain. This CDR3 has 14 amino acids. CDR1 and CDR2 (germline): SGHTA, FQGNSA. Between the trimmed V and J ends, which lost 1 base and 6 bases, there was a span of 12 bases. CDR3 loop: CASSLGGTRDGYTF. The CDR3 DNA is TGTGCCAGCAGCTTAGGGGGAACGAGGGATGGCTACACCTTC. The full variable domain, with the rest looked up from reference TRBV7-2 and TRBJ1-2, is GAGVSQSPSNKVTEKGKDVELRCDPISGHTALYWYRQSLGQGLEFLIYFQGNSAPDKSGLPSDRFSAERTGGSVSTLTIQRTQQEDSAVYLCASSLGGTRDGYTFGSGTRLTVV.

The chain combines TRBV6-2 or TRBV6-3 with TRBJ1-1, with 7 bases that match TRBD1. V was clipped by 6 bases and J by 6 bases; unmatched bases: 7. Germline CDR1 reads MNHEY; CDR2 reads SVGEGT. The CDR3 runs 13 residues. In DNA form, the CDR3 reads TGTGCCAGCAGCCAGGGGGTAGGCGCTGAAGCTTTCTTT. Protein sequence: CASSQGVGAEAFF.

The table lists this clonotype with a few counts. The chain is built from TRBV4-1 and TRBJ2-5, with a possible D match to TRBD2 (5 bases). The assigned J gene may be wrong: the sequence end matches TRBJ2-7 better. The CDR3 loop spans 13 amino acids. Germline V CDR1 and CDR2: MGHRA, YSYEKL. This CDR3 reads CASSQLPGYEQYF. The DNA for the CDR3 is TGCGCCAGCAGCCAATTGCCGGGGTACGAGCAGTACTTC.

The J gene is TRBJ2-4, the V gene TRBV9; a possible D gene is TRBD2 (5 bases). The CDR3 contains 11 residues. Germline V gives CDR1 SGDLS, CDR2 YYNGEE. Trimming cost V 0 bases and J 16 bases, with 11 bases left between them. In DNA, the CDR3 is TGTGCCAGCAGCGTAGGCACCGGGGTCTACTTC. Residues: CASSVGTGVYF.

The V gene is TRBV12-3 or TRBV12-4, the J gene TRBJ2-7, with 11 bases identical to TRBD1. The CDR3 spans 14 residues. V was clipped by 5 bases and J by 4 bases; unmatched bases: 4. DNA for the CDR3: TGTGCCAGCAGTCACGGGACAGGGGGTTACGAGCAGTACTTC. Translating gives CASSHGTGGYEQYF.

This chain links TRBV6-5 with TRBJ1-1; D is unresolved. Trimming removed 5 bases at V and 5 bases at J, with 15 bases between. The CDR3 runs 14 residues. Germline loops: CDR1 MNHEY, CDR2 SVGAGI. The CDR3 bases are TGTGCCAGCAGTACAGACGGTGTCAGGACTGAAGCTTTCTTT. This translates into CASSTDGVRTEAFF.

This clonotype was counted a few times. The chain couples TRBV7-2 to TRBJ2-1; D may be TRBD2 (5 bases). Germline-derived CDR1 and CDR2 are SGHTA and FQGNSA. The length of the CDR3 is 15 residues. Trimming took 1 base from V and 2 from J, leaving 9 bases between them. The CDR3 DNA reads TGTGCCAGCAGCTTAGGGTCTAGCCCCTACAATGAGCAGTTCTTC. Protein sequence: CASSLGSSPYNEQFF. The full variable domain, its missing parts supplied by reference TRBV7-2 and TRBJ2-1, is GAGVSQSPSNKVTEKGKDVELRCDPISGHTALYWYRQSLGQGLEFLIYFQGNSAPDKSGLPSDRFSAERTGGSVSTLTIQRTQQEDSAVYLCASSLGSSPYNEQFFGPGTRLTVL.

The J gene is TRBJ2-1, the V gene TRBV15, with 14 bases that match TRBD2. Germline CDR1 and CDR2: LNHNV and YYDKDF (reference sequence). There are 16 residues in the CDR3. The trim removed 4 bases at V and 10 bases at J, leaving 9 bases unmatched. Here the CDR3 reads CATSTPQGLAGEEQFF. The DNA of the CDR3 is TGTGCCACCAGCACTCCGCAGGGACTAGCGGGGGAGGAGCAGTTCTTC.

This chain uses TRBV18 with TRBJ2-1; possible D gene TRBD2, 6 bases. With 4 bases removed from V and 7 bases from J, the gap between germline ends came to 20 bases. In germline, CDR1 is KGHSH, CDR2 LQKENI. CDR3 length: 16 residues. The CDR3: CASSLYLASDRNEQFF. CDR3 bases: TGTGCCAGCTCACTATACCTAGCGTCCGATCGGAATGAGCAGTTCTTC.

This clonotype was seen just once. This chain connects TRBV5-6 to TRBJ2-7; TRBD2 aligns across 8 bases. This CDR3 is built from 16 residues. V lost 1 base, J lost 7 bases, and 13 bases stayed unmatched. Germline CDR1 is SGHDT and CDR2 is YYEEEE. Written as DNA, the CDR3 is TGTGCCAGCAGCTTGAGAGCGGGAGTTCGTTGGGCTGAGCAGTACTTC. It encodes CASSLRAGVRWAEQYF. Together with reference TRBV5-6 and TRBJ2-7, the CDR3 gives the full variable domain: DAGVTQSPTHLIKTRGQQVTLRCSPKSGHDTVSWYQQALGQGPQFIFQYYEEEERQRGNFPDRFSGHQFPNYSSELNVNALLLGDSALYLCASSLRAGVRWAEQYFGPGTRLTVT.

This clonotype was found once. V usage is TRBV27 and J usage is TRBJ1-2; no clear D. The CDR3 has 12 residues. V was pared by 5 bases and J by 6 bases, with 10 bases between. Germline V gene sequence: CDR1 MNHEY, CDR2 SMNVEV (reference sequence). The CDR3 DNA reads TGTGCCAGCAGTCACGGACCCAATGGCTACACCTTC. It translates to CASSHGPNGYTF.

This rearrangement joins TRBV12-5 to TRBJ2-1, with D tentatively TRBD2 (5 bases). This CDR3 has 16 residues. The germline gives CDR1 LGHNT, CDR2 FRNRAP. V lost 3 bases and J lost 0, with 12 bases in between. For the CDR3, the DNA is TGTGCTAGTGGTTTTTCCGGACTTAACTCCTACAATGAGCAGTTCTTC. This codes for CASGFSGLNSYNEQFF.